A single sample is the source of the 2 T cell receptor beta chains below, sequenced in a study of Ad26.COV2.S vaccination and SARS-CoV-2 variants. Treatment here: around 19 received Ad26.COV2.S at low or high dose, single or two shots; roughly five received placebo; per-sample allocation not given. Specimens were obtained on day 63 following the first vaccine or placebo injection. The table came from immunoSEQ multiplex PCR; TCRdb's copy has only in-frame clones and leaves some out. The sample contains hundreds of thousands of clones, around nine tenths of which appear only once. The source material was peripheral blood, sampled in a trial of Ad26.COV2.S vaccine versus placebo. Receptors originate from a person aged 18-60 years who received the Ad26.COV2.S COVID-19 vaccine or a placebo.

This clone appeared many times. V usage is TRBV6-2 or TRBV6-3 and J usage is TRBJ2-2; possibly TRBD1 for D (5 bases). This CDR3 region has 15 residues. V lost 5 bases and J 3 bases, leaving 13 bases between the germline ends. CDR1 and CDR2 from the germline V gene are MNHEY and SVGEGT. CDR3 sequence reads: CASSGLVTDTGELFF. CDR3 bases: TGTGCCAGCAGTGGATTAGTGACAGACACCGGGGAGCTGTTTTTT.

V and J are TRBV25-1 and TRBJ2-2; D call uncertain. Germline-derived CDR1 and CDR2 are MGHDK and SYGVNS. The V and J ends lost 4 bases and 4 bases respectively, with 13 bases between them. The CDR3 extends over 15 amino acids. The CDR3 DNA sequence: TGTGCCAGCAGTGCCTCGAGCAGAGCCACCGGGGAGCTGTTTTTT. Translation: CASSASSRATGELFF. The full variable domain, completed using reference TRBV25-1 and TRBJ2-2, is EADIYQTPRYLVIGTGKKITLECSQTMGHDKMYWYQQDPGMELHLIHYSYGVNSTEKGDLSSESTVSRIRTEHFPLTLESARPSHTSQYLCASSASSRATGELFFGEGSRLTVL.